This paragraph reports one T cell receptor (beta chain). Its antigen is currently unknown. Per the germline V gene, CDR1 is GTSNPN and CDR2 is SVGIG (reference sequence). The CDR3 loop spans 11 amino acids. V was clipped by 5 bases and J by 11 bases, with 10 bases between them. This sample is drawn from a study of response to subunit inactivated influenza vaccine. Overall study findings and caveats: With each seasonal influenza vaccination, the authors suggested, few new T cells are recruited.

Using its own MiXCR run on the RT-PCR reads, TCRdb lists one record per CDR3 protein. In the table there are roughly 650,000 distinct CDR3 sequences, 14% of which are singletons. The chain recombines TRBV30 with TRBJ1-6; D unclear. The material was PBMCs from blood, obtained around 15 days before vaccination. This TCR was sampled from a man in his fifties or sixties who received an inactivated influenza vaccine. The CDR3, as DNA: TGTGCCTGGGCAGAGGGTCCACCCCTCCACTTT. Amino acids: CAWAEGPPLHF.